Given below is one T cell receptor beta chain in context. Its antigen is unidentified. Thyroid surgery had not been preceded by any treatment in any patient. The CDR3 runs 14 residues. Germline V gives CDR1 LNHDA, CDR2 SQIVND (reference sequence). V lost 3 bases, J lost 6 bases, and 12 bases lay in between. The data stem from a study of metastatic and nonmetastatic thyroid tumors. The overall study: Comparison of repertoires was carried out across blood and tumor or nodule tissue from malignant and benign thyroid patients. Findings and limits, study-wide: It was reported that TCR beta diversity was significantly higher in malignant thyroid tumors than benign nodules, in blood and tumor.

TCRdb reanalyzed the PCR reads via MiXCR. The sample lists around 34,000 clones, about a fifth occurring once. The TCR originated in a male donor with papillary thyroid cancer or a benign thyroid nodule (not recorded which). Some clones in this sample may be carry-over from other donors' samples. This sequence joins TRBV19 and TRBJ1-5; D unresolved. Sequenced material: tumor tissue. Here the CDR3 DNA reads TGTGCCAGTAGTATCACTGGTATCTCTCAGCCCCAGCATTTT. Amino acids: CASSITGISQPQHF.